This T cell receptor beta chain was captured by sequencing in a study of Ad26.COV2.S vaccination and SARS-CoV-2 variants (dated by TCRdb to about 2021). As for the study more broadly: Vaccine-arm donors were drawn from COV1001, a multicentre, randomized, double-blind, placebo-controlled phase I-IIa trial of Ad26.COV2.S in healthy adults. Investigators remained blinded to trial group allocation during experiments and outcome assessment. Participants in the trial were split at random into five groups of five each, receiving low-dose or high-dose Ad26.COV2.S once or twice, or else placebo on both occasions. Sequencing of the TCRbeta repertoire served to evaluate the specificity and breadth of SARS-CoV-2-reactive T cell receptors following Ad26.COV2.S vaccination. Ad26.COV2.S was given intramuscularly at 5x10^10 or 1x10^11 viral particles, as a single shot or as two shots 56 days apart. The TCR-sequenced set comprised approximately 32 samples: some 20 Ad26.COV2.S vaccine recipients, 5 placebo recipients and 8 SARS-CoV-2 convalescent individuals.

CDR3 length: 16 amino acids, cysteine to phenylalanine. The CDR3 DNA has 48 bases and is translated from base 1. Compared with germline, V lacks 0 bases and J lacks 1 base; bases without a gene match: 2. The germline V gene gives CDR1 as WSHSY and CDR2 as SAAADI. The treatment or condition label corresponds to: about 20 received Ad26.COV2.S at low or high dose, single or two shots; roughly five received placebo; per-sample allocation not given. Repertoires of vaccine and placebo recipients were sequenced from samples taken on day 63 after the first injection. Between 29 July and 7 August 2020, Cohort 1b enrolled about two dozen adults aged 18-55 years at one site in Boston, USA. Ad26.COV2.S was a replication-incompetent adenovirus type 26 vector that expressed a prefusion-stabilized SARS-CoV-2 spike protein derived from the original Wuhan strain. The paper's findings and limits, for the study overall: Spike-specific TCR breadth was higher in Ad26.COV2.S recipients than in placebo recipients (P = 0.0014). After vaccination, spike-specific CD8+ and CD4+ T cell responses were reported to show substantial breadth. The authors noted that total T cell responses may have been underestimated by the TCR breadth and depth analyses. Vaccine and placebo recipients had similar non-spike TCR breadth, a finding consistent with the vaccine containing only spike. Comparing responses between vaccine doses or regimens was not something the study was powered to do.

In the case of this clone: Its antigen target is currently unknown. No per-base quality is available; no much larger clone lies one base away.

TCRbeta CDR3 regions were sequenced with the immunoSEQ Assay. After extraction, genomic DNA underwent amplification by bias-controlled multiplex PCR, followed by high-throughput sequencing. From the authors' description of their analysis: To quantify the absolute abundance of every unique TCRbeta CDR3 region, sequences were collapsed and filtered. Usable DNA was measured by amplifying reference genes present in all nucleated cells, and TCRbeta template counts were normalized to that usable DNA to estimate T cell fraction. Repertoire TCRs were annotated as SARS-CoV-2-specific when V gene, CDR3 amino acid sequence and J gene were exactly matched to a known reactive TCR set. The reference SARS-CoV-2 TCR set came from MIRA and was filtered for enrichment in COVID-19-positive ImmuneCODE repertoires, removing public or cross-reactive TCRs. Using the MIRA antigens, annotated TCRs were further analysed by specific ORF or by position within an ORF. Breadth was defined as the number of annotated unique rearrangements divided by the total number of unique productive rearrangements, and depth was defined as the summed frequency of the annotated unique rearrangements. Group comparisons of TCR breadth used two-sided Wilcoxon rank-sum tests. The immuneACCESS repertoire file appears here via TCRdb, limited to in-frame rearrangements. These files lack a portion of the clones; in checked studies, under half of the deficit traces to unresolved V genes, and the cause of the others is not known. That table gives V, J and clone size, and the DNA gave D and trimming. A total of about 350,000 clones appear in this sample, roughly 84% of them only once. The biggest ten clones account for 3% to 4% of the sample.

The sequence was collected from a person aged 18-65 years who received the Ad26.COV2.S COVID-19 vaccine or a placebo. The sample in question was peripheral blood, obtained in a trial of Ad26.COV2.S vaccine versus placebo. The V and J genes are TRBV10-2 and TRBJ2-5, and TRBD2 aligns with 10 junction nucleotides. The CDR3 protein sequence reads: CASSESSGRAQETQYF. The DNA sequence reads TGCGCCAGCAGTGAGTCGAGCGGGAGGGCCCAAGAGACCCAGTACTTC.